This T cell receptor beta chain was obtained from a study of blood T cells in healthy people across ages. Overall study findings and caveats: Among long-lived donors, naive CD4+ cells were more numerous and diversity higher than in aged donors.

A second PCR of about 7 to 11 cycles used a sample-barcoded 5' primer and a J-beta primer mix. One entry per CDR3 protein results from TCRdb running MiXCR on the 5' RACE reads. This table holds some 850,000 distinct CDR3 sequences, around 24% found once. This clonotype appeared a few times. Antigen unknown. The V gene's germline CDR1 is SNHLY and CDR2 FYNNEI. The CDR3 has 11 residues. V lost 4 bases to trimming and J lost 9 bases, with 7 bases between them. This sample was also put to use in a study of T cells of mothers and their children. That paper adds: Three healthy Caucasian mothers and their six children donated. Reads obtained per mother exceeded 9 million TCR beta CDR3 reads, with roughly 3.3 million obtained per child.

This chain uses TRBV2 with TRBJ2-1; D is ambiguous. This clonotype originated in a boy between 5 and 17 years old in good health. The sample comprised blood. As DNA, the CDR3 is TGTGCCAGCAGTGCCGGGTTTGAGCAGTTCTTC. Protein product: CASSAGFEQFF.